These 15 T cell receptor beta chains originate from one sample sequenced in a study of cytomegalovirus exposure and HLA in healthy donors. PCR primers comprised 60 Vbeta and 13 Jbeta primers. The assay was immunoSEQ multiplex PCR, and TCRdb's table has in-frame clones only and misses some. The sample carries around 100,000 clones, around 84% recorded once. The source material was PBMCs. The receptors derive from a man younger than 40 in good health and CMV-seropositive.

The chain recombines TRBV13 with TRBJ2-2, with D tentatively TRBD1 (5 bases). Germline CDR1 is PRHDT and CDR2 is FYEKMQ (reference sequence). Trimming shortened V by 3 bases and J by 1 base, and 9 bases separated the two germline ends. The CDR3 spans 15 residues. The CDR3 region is CASSLGRLNTGELFF. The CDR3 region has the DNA TGTGCCAGCAGCTTGGGGCGGTTGAACACCGGGGAGCTGTTTTTT.

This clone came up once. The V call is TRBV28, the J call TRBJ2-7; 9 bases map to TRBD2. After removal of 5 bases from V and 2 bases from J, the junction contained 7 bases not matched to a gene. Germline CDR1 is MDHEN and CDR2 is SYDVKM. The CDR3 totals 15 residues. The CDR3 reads CASSLSGGAPYEQYF. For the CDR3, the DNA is TGTGCCAGCAGTCTTAGCGGGGGAGCCCCCTACGAGCAGTACTTC.

As DNA, the CDR3 is TGTGCCAGCAGCGTAAGTGGCCAGGGGAGAACCGGGGAGCTGTTTTTT. This gives the protein CASSVSGQGRTGELFF. V is TRBV9 and J is TRBJ2-2; TRBD1 might be the D (6 bases). The CDR3 contains 16 residues. CDR1 and CDR2 from the germline V gene are SGDLS and YYNGEE. The germline V and J ends were trimmed by 1 base and 5 bases, with 15 bases remaining between them.

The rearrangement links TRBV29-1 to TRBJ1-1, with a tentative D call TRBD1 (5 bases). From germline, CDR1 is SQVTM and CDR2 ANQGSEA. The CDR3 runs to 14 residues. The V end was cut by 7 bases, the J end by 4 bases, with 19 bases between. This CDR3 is CSALGGVGFTEAFF. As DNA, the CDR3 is TGCAGCGCTCTGGGGGGAGTTGGGTTCACTGAAGCTTTCTTT.

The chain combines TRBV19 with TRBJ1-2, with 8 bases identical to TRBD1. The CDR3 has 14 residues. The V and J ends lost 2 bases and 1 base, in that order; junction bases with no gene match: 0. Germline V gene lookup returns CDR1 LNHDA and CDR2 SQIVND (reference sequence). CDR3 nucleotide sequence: TGTGCCAGTAGTATAACAGGGGGTAACTATGGCTACACCTTC. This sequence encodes CASSITGGNYGYTF.

CDR3 nucleotides: TGCGCCAGCAGCCCCGGTGCAACTAATGAAAAACTGTTTTTT. Encoded protein: CASSPGATNEKLFF. The rearrangement uses TRBV5-1 and TRBJ1-4; no reliable D call. Germline V CDR1 and CDR2: SGHRS, YFSETQ. Between the trimmed V and J ends, which lost 4 bases and 0 bases, there was a span of 7 bases. The length of the CDR3 is 14 residues.

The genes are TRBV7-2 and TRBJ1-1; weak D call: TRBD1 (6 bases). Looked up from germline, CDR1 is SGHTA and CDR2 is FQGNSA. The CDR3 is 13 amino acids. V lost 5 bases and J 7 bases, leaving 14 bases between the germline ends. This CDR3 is CASSRLQGLEAFF. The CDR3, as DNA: TGTGCCAGCAGCCGATTACAGGGTCTTGAAGCTTTCTTT.

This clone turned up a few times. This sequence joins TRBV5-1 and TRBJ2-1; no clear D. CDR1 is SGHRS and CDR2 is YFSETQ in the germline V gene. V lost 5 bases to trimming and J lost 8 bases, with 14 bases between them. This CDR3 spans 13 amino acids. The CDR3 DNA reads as TGCGCCAGCAGAGCCCCACCAGGCGATGAGCAGTTCTTC. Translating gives CASRAPPGDEQFF.

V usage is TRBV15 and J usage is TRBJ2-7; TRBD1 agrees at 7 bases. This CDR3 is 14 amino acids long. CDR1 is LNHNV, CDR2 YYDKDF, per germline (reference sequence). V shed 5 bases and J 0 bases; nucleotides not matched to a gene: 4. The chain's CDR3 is CATSSRDSSYEQYF. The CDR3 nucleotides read TGTGCCACCAGCTCCCGGGACAGCTCCTACGAGCAGTACTTC.

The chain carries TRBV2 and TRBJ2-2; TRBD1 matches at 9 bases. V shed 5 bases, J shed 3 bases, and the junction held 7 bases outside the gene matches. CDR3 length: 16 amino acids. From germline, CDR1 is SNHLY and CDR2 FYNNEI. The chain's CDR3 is CASSITQGAYTGELFF. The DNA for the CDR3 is TGTGCCAGCAGTATTACACAGGGGGCTTACACCGGGGAGCTGTTTTTT. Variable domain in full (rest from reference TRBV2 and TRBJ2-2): EPEVTQTPSHQVTQMGQEVILRCVPISNHLYFYWYRQILGQKVEFLVSFYNNEISEKSEIFDDQFSVERPDGSNFTLKIRSTKLEDSAMYFCASSITQGAYTGELFFGEGSRLTVL.

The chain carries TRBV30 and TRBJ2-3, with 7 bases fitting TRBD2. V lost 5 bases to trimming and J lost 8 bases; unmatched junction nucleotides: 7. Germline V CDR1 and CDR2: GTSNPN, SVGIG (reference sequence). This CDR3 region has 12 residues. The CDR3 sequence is CAWPSGLLTQYF. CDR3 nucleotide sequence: TGTGCCTGGCCTTCGGGACTACTTACGCAGTATTTT.

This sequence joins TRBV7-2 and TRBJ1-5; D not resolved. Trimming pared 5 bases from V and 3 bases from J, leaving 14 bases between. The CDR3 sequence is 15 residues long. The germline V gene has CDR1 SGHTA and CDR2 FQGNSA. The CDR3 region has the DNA TGTGCCAGCAGCAGCGTACGGGGTCTCAATCAGCCCCAGCATTTT. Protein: CASSSVRGLNQPQHF. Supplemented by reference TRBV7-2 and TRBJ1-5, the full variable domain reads GAGVSQSPSNKVTEKGKDVELRCDPISGHTALYWYRQSLGQGLEFLIYFQGNSAPDKSGLPSDRFSAERTGGSVSTLTIQRTQQEDSAVYLCASSSVRGLNQPQHFGDGTRLSIL.

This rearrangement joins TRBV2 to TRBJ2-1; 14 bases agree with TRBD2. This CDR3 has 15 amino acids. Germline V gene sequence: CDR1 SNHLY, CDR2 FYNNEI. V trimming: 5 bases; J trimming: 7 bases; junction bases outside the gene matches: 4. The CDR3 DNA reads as TGTGCCAGCAGTCTGACTAGCGGGAGGGGGAATGAGCAGTTCTTC. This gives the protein CASSLTSGRGNEQFF.

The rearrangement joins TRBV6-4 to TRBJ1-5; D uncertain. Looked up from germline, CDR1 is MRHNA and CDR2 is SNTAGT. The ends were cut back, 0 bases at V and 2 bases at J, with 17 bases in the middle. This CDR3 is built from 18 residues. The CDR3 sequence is CASSDSYRGVGGNQPQHF. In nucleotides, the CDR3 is TGTGCCAGCAGTGACTCGTATCGAGGAGTCGGGGGCAATCAGCCCCAGCATTTT.

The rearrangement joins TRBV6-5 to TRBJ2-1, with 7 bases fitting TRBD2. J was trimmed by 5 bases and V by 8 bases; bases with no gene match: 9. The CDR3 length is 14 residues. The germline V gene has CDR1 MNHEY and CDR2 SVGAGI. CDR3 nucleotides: TGTGCCAGCCGGGAGCTAGCGGTACACAATGAGCAGTTCTTC. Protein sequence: CASRELAVHNEQFF.